The 14 T cell receptor beta chains given below trace back to one sample, sequenced in a study of response to subunit inactivated influenza vaccine. TCRdb itself ran the RT-PCR reads through MiXCR, one entry per CDR3 protein. The sample shows about 540,000 distinct CDR3 sequences, around 15% of them seen only once. The sample here was PBMCs from blood, taken 11 to 12 days after vaccination. These receptors were obtained from a man aged 50-59 years who received an inactivated influenza vaccine.

There are a few counts of this clonotype. This chain links TRBV12-3 or TRBV12-4 with TRBJ2-5; D possibly matches TRBD1 or TRBD2 (5 bases each). The V gene lost 3 bases and the J gene lost 5 bases, with 13 bases spanning the gap. The length of the CDR3 is 14 residues. The CDR3 DNA sequence: TGTGCCAGCAGTTTGAGGGGCCTTGGGGAGACCCAGTACTTC. Protein product: CASSLRGLGETQYF.

This clonotype was detected a few times. The chain combines TRBV20-1 with TRBJ2-7, with 9 nucleotides matching TRBD1. The CDR3 sequence is 15 residues long. From germline, CDR1 is DFQATT and CDR2 SNEGSKA (reference sequence). V was pared by 6 bases and J by 1 base, with 10 bases of the junction left unmatched. This chain's CDR3 is CSANPGQGPSYEQYF. CDR3 sequence (DNA): TGCAGTGCGAATCCCGGACAGGGGCCGTCCTACGAGCAGTACTTC.

This chain joins TRBV28 and TRBJ1-1; perhaps TRBD1 as D (5 bases). Germline CDR1 is MDHEN and CDR2 is SYDVKM. Trimming left V 4 bases short and J 3 bases short, with 15 bases between. CDR3 length: 15 residues. CDR3 region: CASSSSVGAYTEAFF. The DNA for the CDR3 is TGTGCCAGCAGTTCATCTGTAGGGGCTTACACTGAAGCTTTCTTT.

The rearrangement joins TRBV6-5 to TRBJ2-7, with 10 nucleotides matching TRBD1. The CDR3 runs 15 residues. V lost 0 bases to trimming and J lost 5 bases; unmatched junction nucleotides: 4. Germline CDR1 MNHEY, CDR2 SVGAGI. CDR3 amino acids: CASSYSGQGTHEQYF. The DNA for the CDR3 is TGTGCCAGCAGTTACTCGGGACAGGGGACCCACGAGCAGTACTTC.

J is TRBJ2-7 and V is TRBV3-1, with a tentative D call TRBD2 (5 bases). The V and J ends lost 5 bases and 3 bases respectively, with 17 bases between them. CDR1 and CDR2 from the germline V gene are LGHDT and YNNKEL (reference sequence). This CDR3 spans 15 amino acids. Here the CDR3 DNA reads TGTGCCAGCAGCTCACCGGGGAAGGGAATCTACGAGCAGTACTTC. Amino acids: CASSSPGKGIYEQYF.

This clonotype has ten or more counts. The V and J genes are TRBV5-6 and TRBJ2-4, with D unresolved. The V gene lost 3 bases and the J gene lost 2 bases, with 6 bases spanning the gap. Germline-derived CDR1 and CDR2 are SGHDT and YYEEEE. This CDR3 is 13 amino acids long. CDR3 sequence (DNA): TGTGCCAGCAGCTCCGATTCCAAAAACATTCAGTACTTC. Its protein product is CASSSDSKNIQYF.

The CDR3 bases are TGTGCCAGCAGTTTAGCTAATGCGGGACGGCTCCCCTACGAGCAGTACTTC. Protein sequence: CASSLANAGRLPYEQYF. V and J are TRBV12-3 or TRBV12-4 and TRBJ2-7; weak D call: TRBD2 (6 bases). The V and J ends lost 0 bases and 2 bases respectively, with 17 bases between them. The CDR3 is 17 residues long.

The chain joins TRBV12-3 or TRBV12-4 to TRBJ1-1, with D hard to call. V gave up 2 bases and J gave up 4 bases, with 5 bases separating them. This CDR3 has 12 residues. The CDR3 sequence is CASSLLPTEAFF. CDR3 DNA sequence: TGTGCCAGCAGTTTATTACCCACTGAAGCTTTCTTT.

This clonotype was picked up a small number of times. The chain links TRBV3-1 to TRBJ2-1; TRBD2 matches at 13 bases. The junction had 5 bases not matched to a gene; V was cut back by 4 bases and J by 2 bases. The germline CDR1 and CDR2 sequences are LGHDT and YNNKEL (reference sequence). This CDR3 has 17 residues. CDR3 amino acids: CASSLGTSGIAYNEQFF. CDR3 nucleotide sequence: TGTGCCAGCAGCCTAGGGACTAGCGGGATAGCCTACAATGAGCAGTTCTTC.

CDR3 sequence reads: CASSQDHRAYNEQFF. The CDR3 coding sequence is TGCGCCAGCAGCCAAGACCACCGGGCCTACAATGAGCAGTTCTTC. The genes are TRBV4-3 and TRBJ2-1; D remains unclear. This CDR3 contains 15 residues. Per germline, CDR1 LGHNA and CDR2 YSLEER. Trimming removed 0 bases from V and 2 bases from J, with 8 bases in between.

This clonotype came up a few times. The chain joins TRBV12-3 or TRBV12-4 to TRBJ1-5; a possible D gene is TRBD1 (6 bases). The V end was cut by 8 bases, the J end by 0 bases, with 11 bases between. The CDR3 spans 14 residues. The CDR3 sequence is CASQQGYSNQPQHF. In DNA, the CDR3 is TGTGCCAGCCAACAGGGATATAGCAATCAGCCCCAGCATTTT.

The table lists this clonotype with a few counts. This chain links TRBV4-2 with TRBJ2-7; the match to TRBD1 covers 7 bases. With V trimmed by 2 bases and J by 3 bases, 7 bases remained unmatched. There are 15 residues in the CDR3. From germline, CDR1 is LGHNA and CDR2 YNFKEQ. The CDR3 region is CASSQYTGVNYEQYF. In DNA, the CDR3 is TGTGCCAGCAGCCAATACACAGGGGTAAACTACGAGCAGTACTTC.

This clonotype was picked up a small number of times. The genes are TRBV27 and TRBJ1-3; no reliable D call. The germline V gene has CDR1 MNHEY and CDR2 SMNVEV (reference sequence). The CDR3 loop spans 15 amino acids. Trimming took 5 bases from V and 4 from J, leaving 15 bases between them. The CDR3 DNA follows: TGTGCCAGCAGTCCGATAAATGGGAAAGGAAACACCATATATTTT. Protein: CASSPINGKGNTIYF.

This rearrangement joins TRBV15 to TRBJ2-1; no reliable D call. Deletions cut 4 bases from V and 3 bases from J, with 4 bases between. Germline CDR1 is LNHNV and CDR2 is YYDKDF (reference sequence). This CDR3 contains 12 residues. The CDR3 DNA is TGTGCCACCAGCACCATCTACAATGAGCAGTTCTTC. It codes for CATSTIYNEQFF.